The 25 T cell receptor beta chains below all came from one sample that was sequenced in a study of T cell responses to AZD1222 COVID-19 vaccine. Assay used: immunoSEQ multiplex PCR; TCRdb lists only in-frame clones, some missing. Altogether around 120,000 clones are present, approximately 92% being singletons, with the ten largest covering approximately 8%. This specimen consisted of peripheral blood, obtained 28 days after the second AZD1222 dose. The receptor source for this set is an adult who received the AZD1222 COVID-19 vaccine.

V is TRBV6-1 and J is TRBJ2-1; D is possibly TRBD2 (6 bases). The CDR3 runs 18 residues. Germline CDR1 is MNHNS and CDR2 is SASEGT. V lost 2 bases, J lost 0 bases, and 17 bases lay in between. The CDR3 is CASSERGGGSGSYNEQFF. The CDR3 DNA reads as TGTGCCAGCAGTGAACGGGGAGGTGGGAGTGGCTCCTACAATGAGCAGTTCTTC.

The gene calls are TRBV7-2 and TRBJ1-1, with a tentative D call TRBD1 (6 bases). CDR3 size: 15 residues. Germline CDR1 reads SGHTA; CDR2 reads FQGNSA. Trimming cost V 5 bases and J 0 bases, with 13 bases left between them. The CDR3: CASSPLGAMNTEAFF. The CDR3 nucleotides are TGTGCCAGCAGCCCGTTGGGGGCTATGAACACTGAAGCTTTCTTT. The whole variable domain, filled in from reference TRBV7-2 and TRBJ1-1, reads GAGVSQSPSNKVTEKGKDVELRCDPISGHTALYWYRQSLGQGLEFLIYFQGNSAPDKSGLPSDRFSAERTGGSVSTLTIQRTQQEDSAVYLCASSPLGAMNTEAFFGQGTRLTVV.

The CDR3 sequence: CASSLDRGYEQYF. In nucleotides, the CDR3 is TGTGCCAGCAGCCTTGACAGGGGGTACGAGCAGTACTTC. J is TRBJ2-7 and V is TRBV5-5, with 9 nucleotides matching TRBD1. The V and J ends lost 4 bases and 4 bases, in that order; junction bases with no gene match: 3. CDR3 size: 13 residues. CDR1 and CDR2 (germline): SGHKS, YYEKEE (reference sequence). Complete variable domain (other parts from reference TRBV5-5 and TRBJ2-7): DAGVTQSPTHLIKTRGQQVTLRCSPISGHKSVSWYQQVLGQGPQFIFQYYEKEERGRGNFPDRFSARQFPNYSSELNVNALLLGDSALYLCASSLDRGYEQYFGPGTRLTVT.

The V gene is TRBV18, the J gene TRBJ1-6; 9 bases align to TRBD1. Germline CDR1 and CDR2: KGHSH and LQKENI. With V trimmed by 6 bases and J by 9 bases, 3 bases remained unmatched. This CDR3 region has 13 residues. The CDR3 bases are TGTGCCAGCTCCCCGGGACAGGGTTCACCCCTCCACTTT. Translating gives CASSPGQGSPLHF.

The genes are TRBV6-6 and TRBJ1-5, with D perhaps TRBD1 (6 bases). Germline lookup yields CDR1 MNHNY and CDR2 SVGAGI (reference sequence). Trimming took off 4 bases at V and 0 bases at J, with 13 bases between the two ends. This CDR3 has 16 residues. CDR3 sequence reads: CASSSKQGNSNQPQHF. In DNA form, the CDR3 reads TGTGCCAGCAGTTCAAAACAGGGAAATAGCAATCAGCCCCAGCATTTT.

The rearrangement links TRBV6-6 to TRBJ2-5; 13 bases fit TRBD2. The CDR3 extends over 15 amino acids. Germline V gives CDR1 MNHNY, CDR2 SVGAGI (reference sequence). The J segment lost 4 bases and the V segment lost 6 bases, leaving 5 bases of the junction unmatched. CDR3 in DNA: TGTGCCAGCAGAGAACGACTAGCGGGAGGAGAGACCCAGTACTTC. Protein sequence: CASRERLAGGETQYF.

CDR3 sequence reads: CASSSGIRLGGEETQYF. DNA for the CDR3: TGTGCCAGCAGTTCAGGCATAAGACTGGGAGGAGAAGAGACCCAGTACTTC. The chain joins TRBV28 to TRBJ2-5; D may be TRBD2 (6 bases). CDR1 is MDHEN, CDR2 SYDVKM, per germline. V dropped 4 bases and J dropped 3 bases, with 21 bases sitting between them. CDR3 length equals 17 residues. Supplemented by reference TRBV28 and TRBJ2-5, the full variable domain reads DVKVTQSSRYLVKRTGEKVFLECVQDMDHENMFWYRQDPGLGLRLIYFSYDVKMKEKGDIPEGYSVSREKKERFSLILESASTNQTSMYLCASSSGIRLGGEETQYFGPGTRLLVL.

J is TRBJ2-7 and V is TRBV6-5; D unclear. V was cut by 2 bases and J by 6 bases, with 17 bases left in between. This CDR3 region has 15 residues. Germline CDR1 is MNHEY and CDR2 is SVGAGI. CDR3 bases: TGTGCCAGCAGTTACAGGACGGACCCTTCGGCCGAGCAGTACTTC. Its translation: CASSYRTDPSAEQYF.

This chain links TRBV10-3 with TRBJ1-4; TRBD1 might be the D (5 bases). The germline V gene encodes CDR1 ENHRY and CDR2 SYGVKD. The CDR3 runs 14 residues. Trimming removed 6 bases from V and 6 bases from J, with 14 bases in between. DNA of the CDR3: TGTGCCATCAGAGACACGTTGGGGGATGAAAAACTGTTTTTT. It encodes CAIRDTLGDEKLFF.

This clone has only one observation. This chain connects TRBV6-1 to TRBJ2-7, with unresolved D. This CDR3 comprises 12 residues. The germline CDR1 and CDR2 sequences are MNHNS and SASEGT. Trimming stripped 2 bases from V and 1 base from J, with 3 bases between. CDR3: CASSESSYEQYF. In nucleotides, the CDR3 is TGTGCCAGCAGTGAAAGTTCCTACGAGCAGTACTTC.

The table lists this clone with a count of one. The rearrangement joins TRBV15 to TRBJ1-3; weak D call: TRBD1 (5 bases). CDR1 and CDR2 from the germline V gene are LNHNV and YYDKDF (reference sequence). The CDR3 totals 17 residues. Trimming removed 0 bases at V and 0 bases at J, with 12 bases between. The CDR3 region has the DNA TGTGCCACCAGCAGAGAAGGGGTGGTTAGCTCTGGAAACACCATATATTTT. Translating it yields CATSREGVVSSGNTIYF.

The rearrangement joins TRBV27 to TRBJ1-5; possible D gene TRBD1, 5 bases. The V end was cut by 6 bases, the J end by 6 bases, with 18 bases between. The CDR3 sequence is 15 residues long. The germline CDR1 and CDR2 sequences are MNHEY and SMNVEV (reference sequence). The CDR3 bases are TGTGCCAGCAGCGCCGTACGGGGCTCGGGTCAGCCCCAGCATTTT. This sequence encodes CASSAVRGSGQPQHF.

The genes are TRBV28 and TRBJ1-2, with D possibly matching TRBD1 (5 bases). Germline assignment: CDR1 MDHEN and CDR2 SYDVKM. V was clipped by 1 base and J by 6 bases, with 12 bases between them. The CDR3 loop spans 14 amino acids. The CDR3 sequence: CASSLSPRADGYTF. CDR3 bases: TGTGCCAGCAGTTTATCCCCCAGGGCTGATGGCTACACCTTC.

This chain joins TRBV4-1 and TRBJ1-6, with a possible D match to TRBD1 (5 bases). Germline loops: CDR1 MGHRA, CDR2 YSYEKL. This CDR3 has 16 amino acids. Trimming took off 3 bases at V and 8 bases at J, with 17 bases between the two ends. CDR3 nucleotide sequence: TGCGCCAGCAGCCAGGGCGGGGGGGGGATTTATTCACCCCTCCACTTT. The encoded protein is CASSQGGGGIYSPLHF.

The chain joins TRBV7-8 to TRBJ1-3; D remains unclear. The CDR3 consists of 15 residues. Germline CDR1 and CDR2: SGHVS and FQNEAQ. Between the trimmed V and J ends, which lost 6 bases and 0 bases, there was a span of 12 bases. DNA of the CDR3: TGTGCCAGCAGTCTCTACAGAACCTCTGGAAACACCATATATTTT. This codes for CASSLYRTSGNTIYF.

Regarding this clone: The identical CDR3 is also encoded by other nucleotide sequences in the sample. The V gene is TRBV20-1, the J gene TRBJ2-7; D is unresolved. Germline CDR1 DFQATT, CDR2 SNEGSKA (reference sequence). The CDR3 is 11 residues long. The germline V and J ends were trimmed by 1 base and 2 bases, with 3 bases remaining between them. CDR3 nucleotides: TGCAGTGCTAGAGTCACCTACGAGCAGTACTTC. As protein: CSARVTYEQYF.

The chain has TRBV11-1 and TRBJ2-1; maybe TRBD2 (6 bases). This CDR3 region has 16 residues. Germline lookup yields CDR1 SGHAT and CDR2 FQDESV (reference sequence). V shed 5 bases and J shed 3 bases, with 17 bases lying between them. CDR3 bases: TGTGCCAGCAGCCCCCGCAGGGACTTTAACTACAATGAGCAGTTCTTC. Translated, it gives CASSPRRDFNYNEQFF.

This clone appeared a single time. J is TRBJ1-1 and V is TRBV28; D is unclear. The CDR3 is 12 amino acids. V was clipped by 2 bases and J by 3 bases, with 4 bases between them. Germline CDR1 MDHEN, CDR2 SYDVKM. The CDR3 DNA follows: TGTGCCAGCAGTTTAGCTTACACTGAAGCTTTCTTT. Protein sequence: CASSLAYTEAFF.

This clone appeared once. The J gene is TRBJ2-3, the V gene TRBV12-3 or TRBV12-4, with 7 bases lining up with TRBD1. Trimming at V came to 5 bases and at J to 4 bases, leaving 0 bases not matched to a gene. This CDR3 contains 12 residues. In DNA form, the CDR3 reads TGTGCCAGCAGTACAGGGGCAGATACGCAGTATTTT. Translation: CASSTGADTQYF.

The V and J genes are TRBV6-5 and TRBJ2-7, with D perhaps TRBD1 (6 bases). CDR3 length: 14 residues. V lost 0 bases, J lost 0 bases, and 6 bases lay in between. Germline V lookup: CDR1 MNHEY, CDR2 SVGAGI. Here the CDR3 DNA reads TGTGCCAGCAGTTACTCCAGGGGCTCCTACGAGCAGTACTTC. This sequence encodes CASSYSRGSYEQYF.

This clone was observed once. V gene TRBV3-1 (or the pseudogene TRBV3-2) combines with J gene TRBJ2-2; no definite D call. In germline, CDR1 is LGHDT, CDR2 YNNKEL (reference sequence). V lost 3 bases and J 5 bases, leaving 10 bases between the germline ends. This CDR3 contains 14 residues. In nucleotides, the CDR3 is TGTGCCAGCAGCCAGCACGACGGGACCGGGGAGCTGTTTTTT. Translation: CASSQHDGTGELFF.

This chain uses TRBV18 with TRBJ1-6; 8 positions agree with TRBD1. The V segment lost 2 bases and the J segment 0 bases; nucleotides outside the gene matches: 6. Germline CDR1 KGHSH, CDR2 LQKENI. The CDR3 sequence is 18 residues long. CDR3 region: CASSPRGQESSYNSPLHF. The DNA of the CDR3 is TGTGCCAGCTCACCAAGGGGACAGGAGAGCTCCTATAATTCACCCCTCCACTTT.

The rearrangement joins TRBV14 to TRBJ2-6; the D gene is possibly TRBD1 (6 bases). Trimming took 4 bases from V and 5 from J, leaving 12 bases between them. CDR3 length: 15 residues. Germline V gives CDR1 SGHDN, CDR2 FVKESK. This chain's CDR3 is CASSRQAPRANVLTF. The CDR3 DNA is TGTGCCAGCAGCCGACAGGCACCGAGGGCCAACGTCCTGACTTTC.

V gene TRBV28 combines with J gene TRBJ1-3, with 7 bases fitting TRBD1. The germline V gene has CDR1 MDHEN and CDR2 SYDVKM. The CDR3 is 14 residues long. The V segment lost 1 base and the J segment 4 bases; nucleotides outside the gene matches: 1. The CDR3 spells CASSLLQGGNTIYF. The CDR3 nucleotides read TGTGCCAGCAGTTTATTACAGGGGGGAAACACCATATATTTT.

This clone is a singleton in its sample. The chain uses TRBV3-1 (or the pseudogene TRBV3-2) and TRBJ2-5; no firm D call. The germline V and J ends were trimmed by 2 bases and 1 base, with 17 bases remaining between them. The CDR3 is 17 amino acids. The germline V gene has CDR1 LGHDT and CDR2 YNNKEL (reference sequence). DNA for the CDR3: TGTGCCAGCAGCCAAAAAGAGGTCGGGCAGTCCCAAGAGACCCAGTACTTC. Translation: CASSQKEVGQSQETQYF.